This TCR beta chain was captured in a study of PD-1 blockade in mismatch repair-deficient tumors. Germline V gene data show CDR1 as MDHEN and CDR2 as SYDVKM. V was pared by 6 bases and J by 5 bases, with 9 bases of the junction left unmatched. The CDR3 runs 14 residues. Measured with immunoSEQ multiplex PCR; TCRdb has only the in-frame clones, and not every one. The sample carries just under 80,000 clones, 80% to 90% recorded once. The sample in question was peripheral blood, obtained 44 weeks after starting pembrolizumab. The V and J genes are TRBV28 and TRBJ2-7, with 8 bases fitting TRBD2. The sequence was obtained from an adult with mismatch repair-deficient cancer. The CDR3, as DNA: TGTGCCAGCAGCCGCAGCGGGAGTTTCAACGAGCAGTACTTC. It is translated as CASSRSGSFNEQYF. The whole variable domain, filled in from reference TRBV28 and TRBJ2-7, reads DVKVTQSSRYLVKRTGEKVFLECVQDMDHENMFWYRQDPGLGLRLIYFSYDVKMKEKGDIPEGYSVSREKKERFSLILESASTNQTSMYLCASSRSGSFNEQYFGPGTRLTVT.